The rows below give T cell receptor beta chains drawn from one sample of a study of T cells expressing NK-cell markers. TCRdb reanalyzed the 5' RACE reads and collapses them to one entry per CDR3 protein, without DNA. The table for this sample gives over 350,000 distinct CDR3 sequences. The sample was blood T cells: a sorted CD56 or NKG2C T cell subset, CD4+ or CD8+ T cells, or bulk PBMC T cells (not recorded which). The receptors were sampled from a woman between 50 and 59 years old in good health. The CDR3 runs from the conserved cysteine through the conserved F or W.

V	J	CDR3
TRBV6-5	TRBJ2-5	CASSYGGVRETQYF
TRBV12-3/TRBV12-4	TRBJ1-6	CASGGGNNSPLHF
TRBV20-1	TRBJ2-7	CSARGRRDKGKQYF
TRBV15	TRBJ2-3	CATSRDGGKDTQYF
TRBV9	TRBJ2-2	CASSVEGGAQNTGELFF
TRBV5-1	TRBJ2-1	CASSLEGTSVYNEQFF
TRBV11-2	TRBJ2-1	CASSRYLQGSYNEQFF
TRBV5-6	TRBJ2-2	CASSLAGRGRAGELFF
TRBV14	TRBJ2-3	CASSQAGQMSKYF
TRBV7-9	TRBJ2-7	CASSFGKDASYEQYF
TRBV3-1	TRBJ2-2	CASSRPLAGVVGELFF
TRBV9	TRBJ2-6	CASSVGSGRVFGANVLTF
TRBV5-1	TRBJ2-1	CASSFRDSEQFF
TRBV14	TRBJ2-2	CASSLAGGPFGELFF
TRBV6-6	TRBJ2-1	CASSQSSPRGVNEQFF
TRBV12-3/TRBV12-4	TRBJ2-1	CASSPRVDEQFF
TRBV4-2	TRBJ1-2	CASSQEGRFHGYTF
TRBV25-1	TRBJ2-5	CASSGRVRARETQYF